This T cell receptor beta chain originates from a study of blood T cells in healthy people across ages. This clonotype was counted a few times. The target antigen is unknown. Study-wide results and caveats: It was found that TCR beta diversity correlated strongly with the percentage of naive T cells.

A second about 6 to 12 cycle PCR used barcoded and J-beta primers. One entry per CDR3 protein, called by TCRdb with MiXCR from the 5' RACE reads. The sample has 600,000 or so distinct CDR3 sequences, approximately 21% seen once; the top ten hold 3% to 4.5%. Germline CDR1 reads MNHEY; CDR2 reads SVGAGI. This CDR3 contains 15 residues. J lost 1 base, V lost 2 bases, and 1 base had no gene match. The chain is built from TRBV6-5 and TRBJ2-1, with 8 bases that match TRBD2. The sequencing input was blood. This receptor was taken from a man between 65 and 79 years old in good health. CDR3: CASSYRLASYNEQFF. The CDR3 region has the DNA TGTGCCAGCAGTTACCGACTAGCGTCCTACAATGAGCAGTTCTTC.